Below, 30 T cell receptor beta chains from the same sample are listed, as sequenced in a study of tissue T cells after allogeneic stem cell transplantation. Libraries were prepared by immunoSEQ multiplex PCR; TCRdb keeps only in-frame clonotypes and omits some of them. The sample records 48,000 or so clones, approximately 73% being singletons. The sequenced material came from sorted cells pooled from one or two spleens. The source of these receptors is a pool of C57BL/6 mice in good health.

For this clone: The listed genes are named as in mouse. The CDR3 end is not reached by the read, which stops 1 residue before it; the germline J gene fills it in. V is TRBV12-2 and J is TRBJ2-1; D might be TRBD1 (6 bases). This CDR3 region has 13 residues. Trimming took off 4 bases at V and 5 bases at J, with 11 bases between the two ends. Germline V gene lookup returns CDR1 SGHLS and CDR2 HYDKME. The DNA read from the CDR3 is TGTGCCAGCTCCCTCGACAGGAATGCTGAGCAGTTC. Amino acids: CASSLDRNAEQF. In full, the CDR3 is CASSLDRNAEQFF.

A note on this clone: Genes here carry mouse names. The CDR3 extends 1 residue past the end of the read, so its final part is completed from the germline J gene. V and J are TRBV13-2 and TRBJ2-5; 10 bases match TRBD2. The CDR3 loop spans 16 amino acids. Germline V CDR1 and CDR2: NNHNN, SYGAGS (reference sequence). V dropped 0 bases and J dropped 5; count of bases not matched to a gene: 6. The CDR3 DNA, read in part, is TGTGCCAGCGGTGATGCAGGGCTGGGGGGGCGAGACACCCAGTAC. It yields the protein CASGDAGLGGRDTQY. The entire CDR3 reads CASGDAGLGGRDTQYF.

In the case of this clone: Gene names are the mouse ones. The read halts 1 residue ahead of the CDR3 end, with the missing end drawn from the germline J gene. V is TRBV31 and J is TRBJ2-5; 7 bases map to TRBD1. The germline V gene encodes CDR1 GKSSPN and CDR2 SITVG. V lost 3 bases to trimming and J lost 0 bases; unmatched junction nucleotides: 3. The length of the CDR3 is 14 residues. The part of the CDR3 DNA that was read is TGTGCCTGGAGCCCACAGGGGAACCAAGACACCCAGTAC. This encodes CAWSPQGNQDTQY. In full, the CDR3 is CAWSPQGNQDTQYF.

About this clone: Gene names and germline refer to mouse. The CDR3 goes on 1 residue after the read ends, and that part is filled in from the germline J gene. V and J are TRBV13-2 and TRBJ1-1, with D possibly matching TRBD1 (6 bases). In germline, CDR1 is NNHNN, CDR2 SYGAGS (reference sequence). The CDR3 is 15 residues long. With 1 base removed from V and 0 bases from J, the gap between germline ends came to 10 bases. The sequenced CDR3 bases are TGTGCCAGCGGTGATCCCGGGACAACAAACACAGAAGTCTTC. Translating it yields CASGDPGTTNTEVF. The full CDR3 sequence reads CASGDPGTTNTEVFF.

As concerns this clone: Gene names denote mouse genes. Coverage ceases 1 residue before the CDR3 finishes, and the germline J gene fills in the end. The chain recombines TRBV13-3 with TRBJ2-1, with a tentative D call TRBD2 (6 bases). Trimming stripped 1 base from V and 3 bases from J, with 8 bases between. Germline CDR1 NNHDY, CDR2 SYVADS. CDR3 length: 14 residues. The CDR3 spells CASSDTGIYAEQFF. CDR3 DNA, as far as it was read: TGTGCCAGCAGTGATACTGGGATCTATGCTGAGCAGTTC.

As concerns this clone: The listed genes are named as in mouse. The read ends 1 residue early relative to the CDR3; the germline J gene fills the gap. The chain is built from TRBV4 and TRBJ2-3; 10 bases match TRBD2. With 5 bases clipped from V and 2 bases from J, the junction kept 4 bases outside the gene matches. CDR3 length equals 15 residues. Germline lookup yields CDR1 LGHDT and CDR2 YNNKQL (reference sequence). The covered CDR3 bases are TGTGCCAGCAGCCTCGACTGGGGGGTTGCAGAAACGCTGTAT. This codes for CASSLDWGVAETLY. The complete CDR3 reads CASSLDWGVAETLYF.

Of note for this clone: The listed genes are named as in mouse. The CDR3 extends 1 residue past the end of the read, so its final part is completed from the germline J gene. The chain employs TRBV5 and TRBJ2-2; the D gene is possibly TRBD2 (6 bases). V dropped 1 base and J dropped 7 bases, with 16 bases sitting between them. The germline V gene has CDR1 LGHNA and CDR2 YNLKQL (reference sequence). There are 16 residues in the CDR3. The CDR3 loop reads CASSQGVGVIGGQLYF. Partial CDR3 DNA: TGTGCCAGCAGCCAAGGAGTGGGGGTGATAGGCGGGCAGCTCTAC.

Of note for this clone: Any gene name here is a mouse gene name. The sequenced fragment ends 1 residue before the CDR3 boundary, so the rest is inferred from the germline J gene. The chain recombines TRBV16 with TRBJ2-3; D is uncertain. From germline, CDR1 is SGHSA and CDR2 FRNQAP. The CDR3 contains 18 residues. V dropped 0 bases and J dropped 0 bases, with 16 bases sitting between them. The sequenced part of the CDR3 DNA is TGTGCAAGCAGCTTAGATGGGAGGAGGGAGACTAGTGCAGAAACGCTGTAT. As protein: CASSLDGRRETSAETLY. The complete CDR3 reads CASSLDGRRETSAETLYF.

Worth noting for this clone: The gene names here belong to mouse. The read terminates 1 residue ahead of where the CDR3 ends, so the germline J gene completes it. The chain is built from TRBV13-3 and TRBJ2-7, with 12 positions matching TRBD2. Germline V gene lookup returns CDR1 NNHDY and CDR2 SYVADS. CDR3 length: 15 amino acids. The trim removed 1 base at V and 4 bases at J, leaving 3 bases unmatched. CDR3: CASSDSGTGGYEQYF. The sequenced CDR3 bases are TGTGCCAGCAGTGATTCCGGGACTGGGGGGTATGAACAGTAC.

Note on this clone: Genes and germline are mouse. The CDR3 is cut off 1 residue early in the read; its end comes from the germline J gene. Other DNA sequences in the same sample also yield this CDR3. The V and J genes are TRBV3 and TRBJ1-3; 8 bases agree with TRBD1. Per the germline V gene, CDR1 is SNHLY and CDR2 is FYNGKV (reference sequence). There are 14 residues in the CDR3. The V and J ends lost 5 bases and 2 bases, in that order; junction bases with no gene match: 2. The sequenced part of the CDR3 DNA is TGTGCCAGCAGCCCACAGGGGGCTGGAAATACGCTCTAT. Protein product: CASSPQGAGNTLY. The full CDR3 is CASSPQGAGNTLYF.

In regard to this clone: Genes and germline are mouse. The sequenced fragment ends 1 residue before the CDR3 boundary, so the rest is inferred from the germline J gene. The rearrangement joins TRBV5 to TRBJ2-5, with 12 bases lining up with TRBD2. CDR1 is LGHNA and CDR2 is YNLKQL in the germline V gene (reference sequence). This CDR3 has 17 residues. The junction had 4 bases not matched to a gene; V was cut back by 0 bases and J by 3 bases. The chain's CDR3 is CASSQDPGLGGQDTQYF. The part of the CDR3 DNA that was read is TGTGCCAGCAGCCAAGACCCCGGACTGGGGGGGCAAGACACCCAGTAC.

To note about this clone: Mouse gene names apply. With the read ending 1 residue before the CDR3 end, the germline J gene is used to fill in that end. V is TRBV20 and J is TRBJ2-2; tentatively, D is TRBD2 (7 bases). Per the germline V gene, CDR1 is GFQATS and CDR2 is STVNSAI. V lost 0 bases, J lost 4 bases, and 12 bases lay in between. The CDR3 totals 15 residues. The CDR3 spells CGARDRGAGTGQLYF. The sequenced CDR3 bases are TGTGGTGCTAGGGATCGGGGGGCCGGCACCGGGCAGCTCTAC.

About this clone itself: Gene names refer to mouse genes. The missing CDR3 end, 1 residue past where the read stops, is filled in from the germline J gene. The chain couples TRBV20 to TRBJ2-7; the match to TRBD2 covers 8 bases. Germline loops: CDR1 GFQATS, CDR2 STVNSAI. The CDR3 extends over 11 amino acids. With V trimmed by 6 bases and J by 4 bases, 2 bases remained unmatched. The covered CDR3 bases are TGTGGTGCCGACTGGGGTTATGAACAGTAC. Amino acid sequence: CGADWGYEQY. The full CDR3 is CGADWGYEQYF.

With regard to this clone: Germline and genes here are mouse. The read ends 1 residue early relative to the CDR3; the germline J gene fills the gap. The chain employs TRBV13-2 and TRBJ2-7; the match to TRBD2 covers 10 bases. This CDR3 region has 16 residues. The trim removed 1 base at V and 0 bases at J, leaving 4 bases unmatched. Germline assignment: CDR1 NNHNN and CDR2 SYGAGS (reference sequence). CDR3 bases read: TGTGCCAGCGGTGATTGGGACTGGGGAAGCTCCTATGAACAGTAC. Its translation is CASGDWDWGSSYEQY. The CDR3 as a whole reads CASGDWDWGSSYEQYF.

A word on this clone: The gene names here belong to mouse. The CDR3 is cut off 1 residue early in the read; its end comes from the germline J gene. The chain combines TRBV13-1 with TRBJ2-5, with TRBD2 matching 9 bases. CDR3 size: 14 residues. V was clipped by 2 bases and J by 2 bases; unmatched bases: 0. Germline CDR1 and CDR2: NSHNY and SYGAGN. Partial CDR3 DNA: TGTGCCAGCAGTGAGACTGGGGGCCAAGACACCCAGTAC. Translation: CASSETGGQDTQY. The CDR3 in its entirety is CASSETGGQDTQYF.

Of note for this clone: Gene names follow the mouse nomenclature. The CDR3 extends 1 residue past the end of the read, so its final part is completed from the germline J gene. The chain uses TRBV12-2 and TRBJ2-7; 8 nucleotides agree with TRBD2. The CDR3 covers 13 residues. Germline lookup yields CDR1 SGHLS and CDR2 HYDKME. V gave up 6 bases and J gave up 7 bases; unmatched junction bases: 10. The CDR3 DNA, read in part, is TGTGCCAGCGCTCCGGGGGGGGCGGGGGAACAGTAC. It yields the protein CASAPGGAGEQY. The entire CDR3 sequence reads CASAPGGAGEQYF.

As concerns this clone: Genes and germline come from the mouse. The read ends 1 residue before the CDR3 terminus; that terminus is restored from the germline J gene. V gene TRBV13-2 combines with J gene TRBJ2-5, with 8 bases identical to TRBD2. The CDR3 sequence is 16 residues long. Germline V lookup: CDR1 NNHNN, CDR2 SYGAGS (reference sequence). J gave up 2 bases and V 2 bases, and 7 bases lay outside the gene matches. The CDR3 bases that were read are TGTGCCAGCGGTGAGGGCTGGGGGGCCTTCCAAGACACCCAGTAC. Translated, it gives CASGEGWGAFQDTQY. The full-length CDR3 reads as CASGEGWGAFQDTQYF.

As to this clone: Gene names refer to mouse genes. The missing CDR3 end, 1 residue past where the read stops, is filled in from the germline J gene. The chain uses TRBV3 and TRBJ1-1; the match to TRBD1 covers 7 bases. This CDR3 has 12 amino acids. Per germline, CDR1 SNHLY and CDR2 FYNGKV (reference sequence). Trimming at V came to 5 bases and at J to 8 bases, leaving 5 bases not matched to a gene. The CDR3 here is CASSVRDSEVFF. CDR3 DNA (partial): TGTGCCAGCAGCGTCCGGGACAGCGAAGTCTTC.

With regard to this clone: Gene and germline names: mouse. The DNA ends 1 residue before the CDR3 does, and the rest of the CDR3 is filled in from the germline J gene. V and J are TRBV16 and TRBJ2-4, with 9 bases identical to TRBD1. Trimming at V came to 6 bases and at J to 5 bases, leaving 0 bases not matched to a gene. Germline V gene lookup returns CDR1 SGHSA and CDR2 FRNQAP. This CDR3 has 12 amino acids. The CDR3 sequence: CASRDRGNTLYF. The covered CDR3 bases are TGTGCAAGCAGGGACAGGGGAAACACCTTGTAC.

Remarks on this clone: Germline and genes: mouse. With the read ending 1 residue before the CDR3 end, the germline J gene is used to fill in that end. V usage is TRBV13-2 and J usage is TRBJ2-4, with TRBD2 identical over 8 bases. The germline V gene encodes CDR1 NNHNN and CDR2 SYGAGS (reference sequence). The CDR3 runs 12 residues. Germline trimming cut 1 base from V and 8 bases from J; bases unmatched to any gene: 0. The sequenced CDR3 bases are TGTGCCAGCGGTGATCTGGGGGGCACCTTGTAC. This translates into CASGDLGGTLY. The CDR3 in its entirety is CASGDLGGTLYF.

This clone was detected once. The genes and germline here are from mouse. The read is 1 residue too short to cover the CDR3 end, so that end is filled in from the germline J gene. V usage is TRBV5 and J usage is TRBJ2-5, with TRBD2 matching 10 bases. Trimming at V came to 0 bases and at J to 3 bases, leaving 3 bases not matched to a gene. The CDR3 is 16 amino acids. Germline V gene data show CDR1 as LGHNA and CDR2 as YNLKQL (reference sequence). The CDR3 reads CASSQETGGPQDTQYF. The part of the CDR3 DNA that was read is TGTGCCAGCAGCCAAGAGACTGGGGGGCCACAAGACACCCAGTAC.

Details on this clone: Here the gene names and germline are mouse. The CDR3 is cut off 1 residue early in the read; its end comes from the germline J gene. This sequence joins TRBV13-2 and TRBJ2-5; 10 bases are a match to TRBD2. Per germline, CDR1 NNHNN and CDR2 SYGAGS (reference sequence). The CDR3 has 13 amino acids. With 3 bases clipped from V and 6 bases from J, the junction kept 1 base outside the gene matches. The DNA read from the CDR3 is TGTGCCAGCGGTGTACTGGGGGGGGACACCCAGTAC. Protein: CASGVLGGDTQY. The full CDR3 protein reads CASGVLGGDTQYF.

For this clone: Mouse gene names apply. The DNA read from the CDR3 is TGTGCTAGCAGTTTAAACAGGGGGCTTGAACAGTAC. Translating it yields CASSLNRGLEQY. The entire CDR3 is CASSLNRGLEQYF. This chain joins TRBV29 and TRBJ2-7; 9 nucleotides agree with TRBD1. The read finishes 1 residue shy of the CDR3 end, and the germline J gene is used to complete it. The CDR3 covers 13 residues. V dropped 2 bases and J dropped 6; count of bases not matched to a gene: 2. The V gene's germline CDR1 is MSHET and CDR2 SYDVDS. Combining the CDR3 with reference TRBV29 and TRBJ2-7 gives the whole variable domain DMKVTQMPRYLIKRMGENVLLECGQDMSHETMYWYRQDPGLGLQLIYISYDVDSNSEGDIPKGYRVSRKKREHFSLILDSAKTNQTSVYFCASSLNRGLEQYFGPGTRLTVL.

On this clone itself: The germline and genes are mouse ones. The sequenced fragment ends 1 residue before the CDR3 boundary, so the rest is inferred from the germline J gene. The chain employs TRBV31 and TRBJ1-1; no clear D gene. This CDR3 has 9 amino acids. V lost 3 bases, J lost 6 bases, and 2 bases lay in between. From germline, CDR1 is GKSSPN and CDR2 SITVG. The CDR3 here is CAWSPEVFF. The CDR3 DNA, read in part, is TGTGCCTGGAGCCCAGAAGTCTTC.

Of note for this clone: Any gene name here is a mouse gene name. CDR3: CTCSALGTSDYTF. The CDR3 bases that were read are TGCACCTGCAGTGCCCTAGGGACCTCCGACTACACC. This chain connects TRBV1 to TRBJ1-2, with D possibly being TRBD1 (5 bases). Read data end 1 residue before the CDR3 end; the end is taken from the germline J gene. Germline CDR1 NSQYPW, CDR2 LRSPGD (reference sequence). This CDR3 region has 13 residues. V lost 3 bases and J 4 bases, leaving 9 bases between the germline ends.

With respect to this clone: The gene names given are mouse names. The missing CDR3 end, 1 residue past where the read stops, is filled in from the germline J gene. The chain recombines TRBV2 with TRBJ2-4; D not resolved. V lost 4 bases and J 0 bases, leaving 5 bases between the germline ends. The CDR3 runs to 13 residues. CDR1 and CDR2 from the germline V gene are LGHNA and YSYQKL. The CDR3 here is CASSLPSQNTLYF. Incomplete CDR3 DNA: TGTGCCAGCAGCCTTCCTAGTCAAAACACCTTGTAC.

As for this clone: The gene names here belong to mouse. The CDR3 DNA, read in part, is TGTGCCAGCGGGGGAAATAACAACCAGGCTCCGCTT. As protein: CASGGNNNQAPL. The entire CDR3 protein is CASGGNNNQAPLF. V and J are TRBV13-2 and TRBJ1-5; D is ambiguous. Read coverage stops 1 residue before the CDR3 terminus; the germline J gene supplies the remainder. Per germline, CDR1 NNHNN and CDR2 SYGAGS (reference sequence). Deletions cut 5 bases from V and 0 bases from J, with 6 bases between. This CDR3 region has 13 residues.

About this clone itself: Genes and germline come from the mouse. The CDR3: CASGDATGGTGQLYF. The CDR3 bases that were read are TGTGCCAGCGGTGATGCAACAGGGGGCACCGGGCAGCTCTAC. V is TRBV13-2 and J is TRBJ2-2, with TRBD1 matching over 8 bases. The CDR3 end is not reached by the read, which stops 1 residue before it; the germline J gene fills it in. The CDR3 length is 15 residues. The J segment lost 4 bases and the V segment lost 0 bases, leaving 2 bases of the junction unmatched. Germline V lookup: CDR1 NNHNN, CDR2 SYGAGS (reference sequence).

This clone was picked up a small number of times. Gene names and germline refer to mouse. With the read ending 1 residue before the CDR3 end, the germline J gene is used to fill in that end. The gene calls are TRBV2 and TRBJ1-4; 10 bases fit TRBD1. The V gene's germline CDR1 is LGHNA and CDR2 YSYQKL. The trim removed 1 base at V and 7 bases at J, leaving 3 bases unmatched. The CDR3 has 15 amino acids. CDR3 region: CASSQGTGGGERLFF. CDR3 DNA, as far as it was read: TGTGCCAGCAGCCAAGGGACAGGGGGGGGCGAAAGATTATTT.

Concerning this clone itself: Mouse gene names apply. With the read ending 1 residue before the CDR3 end, the germline J gene is used to fill in that end. The chain recombines TRBV26 with TRBJ2-2, with 7 bases fitting TRBD1. J lost 4 bases, V lost 4 bases, and 6 bases had no gene match. CDR3 length equals 15 residues. Germline CDR1 KGHPV, CDR2 FQNQEV (reference sequence). The sequenced part of the CDR3 DNA is TGTGCCAGCAGTCCAGGGGGAGGGGGCACCGGGCAGCTCTAC. This encodes CASSPGGGGTGQLY. The whole CDR3 is CASSPGGGGTGQLYF. Full variable domain (remainder filled in from reference TRBV26 and TRBJ2-2): NSKVIQTPRYLVKGQGQKAKMRCIPEKGHPVVFWYQQNKNNEFKFLINFQNQEVLQQIDMTEKRFSAECPSNSPCSLEIQSSEAGDSALYLCASSPGGGGTGQLYFGEGSKLTVL.